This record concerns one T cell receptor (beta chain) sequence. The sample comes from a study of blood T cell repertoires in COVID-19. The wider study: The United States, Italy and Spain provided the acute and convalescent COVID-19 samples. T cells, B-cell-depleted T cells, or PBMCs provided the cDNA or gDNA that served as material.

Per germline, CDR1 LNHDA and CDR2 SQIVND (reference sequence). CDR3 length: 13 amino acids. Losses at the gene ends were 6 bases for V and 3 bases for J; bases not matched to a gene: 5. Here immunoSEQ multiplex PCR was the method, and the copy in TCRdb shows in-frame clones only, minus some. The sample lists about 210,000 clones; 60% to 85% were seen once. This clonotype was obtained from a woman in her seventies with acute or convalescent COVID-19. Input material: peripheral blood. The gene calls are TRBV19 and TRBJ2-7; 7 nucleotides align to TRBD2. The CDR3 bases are TGTGCCAGTAGCCGCGGGAGCTTCTACGAGCAGTACTTC. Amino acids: CASSRGSFYEQYF.